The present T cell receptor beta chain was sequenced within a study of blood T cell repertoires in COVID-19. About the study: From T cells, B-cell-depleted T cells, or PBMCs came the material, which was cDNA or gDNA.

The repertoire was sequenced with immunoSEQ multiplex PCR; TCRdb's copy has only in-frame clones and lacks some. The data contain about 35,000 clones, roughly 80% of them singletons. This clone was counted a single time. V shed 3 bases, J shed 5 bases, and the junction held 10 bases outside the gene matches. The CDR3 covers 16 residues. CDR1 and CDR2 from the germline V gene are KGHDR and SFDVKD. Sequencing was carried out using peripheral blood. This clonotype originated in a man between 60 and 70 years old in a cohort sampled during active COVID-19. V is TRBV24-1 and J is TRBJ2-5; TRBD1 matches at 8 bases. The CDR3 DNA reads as TGTGCCACCAGTGATCGAGTGGCAGGGGGCTTGGAGACCCAGTACTTC. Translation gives CATSDRVAGGLETQYF.